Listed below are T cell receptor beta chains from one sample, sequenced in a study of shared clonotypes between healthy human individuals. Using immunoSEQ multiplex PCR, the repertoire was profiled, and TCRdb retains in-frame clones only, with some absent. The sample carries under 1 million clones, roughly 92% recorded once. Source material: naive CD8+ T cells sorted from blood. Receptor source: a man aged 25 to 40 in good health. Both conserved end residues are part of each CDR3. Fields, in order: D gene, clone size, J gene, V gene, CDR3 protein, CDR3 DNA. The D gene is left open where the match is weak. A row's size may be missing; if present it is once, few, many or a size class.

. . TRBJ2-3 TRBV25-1 CASSELEASTDTQYF TGTGCCAGCAGTGAACTAGAGGCAAGCACAGATACGCAGTATTTT
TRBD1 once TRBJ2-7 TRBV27 CASSFLAHQGAGEQYF TGTGCCAGCAGTTTCCTTGCCCACCAGGGGGCGGGCGAGCAGTACTTC
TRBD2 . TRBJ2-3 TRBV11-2 CASSSRDYPTDTQYF TGTGCCAGCAGCTCTCGGGACTATCCCACAGATACGCAGTATTTT
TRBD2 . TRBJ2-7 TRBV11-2 CASRVYSGSSYEQYF TGTGCCAGCAGGGTTTATAGCGGGAGTTCTTACGAGCAGTACTTC
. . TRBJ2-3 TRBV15 CATRGRITDTQYF TGTGCCACCAGGGGCAGGATCACAGATACGCAGTATTTT
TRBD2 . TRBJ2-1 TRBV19 CASSVLAGRYNEQFF TGTGCCAGTAGTGTCCTAGCGGGACGTTACAATGAGCAGTTCTTC
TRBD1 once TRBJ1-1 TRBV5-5 CASSFGTGLEAFF TGTGCCAGCAGCTTTGGGACAGGGCTTGAAGCTTTCTTT
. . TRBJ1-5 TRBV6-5 CASSYFAGRNQPQHF TGTGCCAGCAGTTACTTCGCAGGGCGGAATCAGCCCCAGCATTTT
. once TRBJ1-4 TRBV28 CASSLNKPPTNEKLFF TGTGCCAGCAGTTTGAATAAACCTCCAACTAATGAAAAACTGTTTTTT
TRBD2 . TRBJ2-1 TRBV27 CASSFRGSRYNEQFF TGTGCCAGCAGTTTCCGCGGGAGCAGGTACAATGAGCAGTTCTTC
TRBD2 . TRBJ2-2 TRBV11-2 CASSLLPSGSSGELFF TGTGCCAGCAGCTTACTGCCTAGCGGGAGTTCGGGGGAGCTGTTTTTT
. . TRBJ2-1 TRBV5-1 CASSYRTQNNEQFF TGCGCCAGCAGCTACCGGACCCAAAACAATGAGCAGTTCTTC
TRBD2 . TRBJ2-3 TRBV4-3 CASRPRLAGTDTQYF TGCGCCAGCAGACCGAGACTAGCGGGTACAGATACGCAGTATTTT
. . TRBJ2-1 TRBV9 CASSAHRESSYNEQFF TGTGCCAGCAGCGCCCATCGGGAGAGTTCCTACAATGAGCAGTTCTTC
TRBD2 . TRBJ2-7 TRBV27 CASSFRGEGYEQYF TGTGCCAGCAGTTTTCGGGGGGAAGGCTACGAGCAGTACTTC
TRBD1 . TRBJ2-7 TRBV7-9 CASSLTRGHPRSGEQYF TGTGCCAGCAGCTTAACTAGGGGGCATCCACGCAGTGGGGAGCAGTACTTC
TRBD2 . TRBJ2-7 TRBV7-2 CASSFRLAGDSYEQYF TGTGCCAGCAGTTTTAGACTAGCGGGGGACTCCTACGAGCAGTACTTC
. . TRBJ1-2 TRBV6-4 CASSDGTNGYTF TGTGCCAGCAGTGACGGGACAAACGGCTACACCTTC
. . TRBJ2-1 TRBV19 CASSTYWGTYNEQFF TGTGCCAGTAGTACTTACTGGGGGACCTACAATGAGCAGTTCTTC
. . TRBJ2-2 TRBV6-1 CASRPTGLTGELFF TGTGCCAGCAGACCTACAGGTTTAACCGGGGAGCTGTTTTTT
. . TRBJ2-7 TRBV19 CASSGAVGIYEQYF TGTGCCAGTAGTGGGGCAGTAGGGATCTACGAGCAGTACTTC
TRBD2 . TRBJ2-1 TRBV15 CATSRAKAGGYNEQFF TGTGCCACCAGCAGAGCTAAAGCGGGAGGTTACAATGAGCAGTTCTTC
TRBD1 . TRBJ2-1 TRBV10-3 CAISELQGARPGEQFF TGTGCCATCAGTGAGCTGCAGGGGGCCCGACCGGGTGAGCAGTTCTTC
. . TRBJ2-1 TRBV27 CASSWSRRGNEQFF TGTGCCAGCAGTTGGTCACGTCGGGGCAATGAGCAGTTCTTC
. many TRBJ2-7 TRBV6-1 CASSVGRGDYEQYF TGTGCCAGCAGTGTCGGCAGGGGGGACTACGAGCAGTACTTC
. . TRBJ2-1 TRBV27 CASSLYGAYEQFF TGTGCCAGCAGTTTATATGGGGCATATGAGCAGTTCTTC
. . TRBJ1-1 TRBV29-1 CSVVKQTLEAFF TGCAGCGTTGTGAAACAAACACTTGAAGCTTTCTTT
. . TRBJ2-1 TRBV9 CASSVVSRHNEQFF TGTGCCAGCAGCGTAGTATCGAGGCACAATGAGCAGTTCTTC
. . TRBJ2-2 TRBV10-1 CASSPKRNTGELFF TGCGCCAGCAGTCCTAAAAGAAACACCGGGGAGCTGTTTTTT
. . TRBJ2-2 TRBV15 CATGVGTGELFF TGTGCCACCGGGGTAGGCACCGGGGAGCTGTTTTTT
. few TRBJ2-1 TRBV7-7 CASSLELGYNEQFF TGTGCTAGCAGCTTAGAGTTGGGCTACAATGAGCAGTTCTTC
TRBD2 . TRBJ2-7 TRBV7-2 CASSQDPRLAGLYEQYF TGTGCCAGCAGCCAAGACCCCAGACTAGCGGGACTCTACGAGCAGTACTTC
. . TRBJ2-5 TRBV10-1 CASSEYGDGETQYF TGCGCCAGCAGTGAGTACGGGGACGGTGAGACCCAGTACTTC
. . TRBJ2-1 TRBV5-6 CASSLQSNEQFF TGTGCCAGCAGCTTGCAATCTAATGAGCAGTTCTTC
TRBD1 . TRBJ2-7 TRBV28 CASSLPRYRGSYEQYF TGTGCCAGCAGTTTACCCCGTTACAGGGGAAGCTACGAGCAGTACTTC
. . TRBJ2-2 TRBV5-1 CASSLSGRGIGELFF TGCGCCAGCAGCTTAAGCGGTCGAGGGATCGGGGAGCTGTTTTTT
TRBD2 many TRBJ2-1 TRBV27 CASWGPGLGVGNEQFF TGTGCCAGTTGGGGGCCGGGACTAGGGGTGGGGAATGAGCAGTTCTTC
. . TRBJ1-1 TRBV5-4 CASSLPGSTEAFF TGTGCCAGCAGCTTGCCGGGAAGTACTGAAGCTTTCTTT
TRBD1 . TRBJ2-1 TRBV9 CASSYRSGGKALGDEQFF TGTGCCAGCAGCTATCGTTCAGGGGGCAAGGCTTTGGGGGATGAGCAGTTCTTC
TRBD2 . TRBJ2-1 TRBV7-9 CASSATSGRAYSYNEQFF TGTGCCAGCAGCGCAACTAGCGGGAGGGCCTATTCCTACAATGAGCAGTTCTTC
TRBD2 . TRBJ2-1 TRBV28 CASSLDAGEGGEQFF TGTGCCAGCAGTTTAGATGCGGGAGAAGGAGGTGAGCAGTTCTTC
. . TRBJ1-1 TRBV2 CASIRNIPDGAFF TGTGCCAGCATTCGAAACATCCCGGATGGAGCTTTCTTT
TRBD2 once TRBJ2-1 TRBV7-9 CASTGLAFEQFF TGTGCCAGCACGGGACTAGCCTTTGAGCAGTTCTTC
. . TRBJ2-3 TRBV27 CASSRKSSLTDTQYF TGTGCCAGCAGCAGAAAGTCCTCTCTGACAGATACGCAGTATTTT
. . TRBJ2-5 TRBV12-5 CASGLDPVTQYF TGTGCTAGTGGTTTGGACCCCGTAACCCAGTACTTC
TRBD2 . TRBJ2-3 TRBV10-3 CAISLLAGGADTQYF TGTGCCATCAGCCTACTAGCGGGAGGCGCAGATACGCAGTATTTT
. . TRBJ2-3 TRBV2 CASSERSGGWGDTQYF TGTGCCAGCAGTGAAAGGAGCGGAGGTTGGGGGGATACGCAGTATTTT
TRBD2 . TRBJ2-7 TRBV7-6 CASSLEGLPTYEQYF TGTGCCAGCAGCTTAGAGGGACTACCGACCTACGAGCAGTACTTC